This TCR beta chain was found in a study of regulatory T cells in long-lasting Graves disease. The germline V gene has CDR1 DFQATT and CDR2 SNEGSKA (reference sequence). V lost 1 base and J 1 base, leaving 10 bases between the germline ends. The CDR3 is 14 residues long. Time point specified: newly diagnosed GD, antithyroid drugs for less than 3 months. There was RNA extracted from PBMCs, and the TCR library was made from it. Both iRepertoire HTBI primers and Arm-PCR of CDR3 regions were used to build the TCR beta libraries. TCRdb called the multiplex PCR reads again in MiXCR, with one record for every CDR3 protein. The sample comprises roughly 610,000 distinct CDR3 sequences, 15% to 20% of which are singletons, and around 18% rests with the top ten. This clonotype was observed many times. This sample also belongs to another study, concerning T cells in Graves' hyperthyroidism and ophthalmopathy.

This chain uses TRBV20-1 with TRBJ1-1, with D possibly TRBD1 on 5 matching bases. Source: peripheral blood mononuclear cells (PBMCs), taken at new diagnosis, from a patient treated with antithyroid drugs. This sequence originates from a woman between 25 and 40 years old with Graves disease. CDR3 in DNA: TGCAGTGCTAGAGGAGACAGATCGAACACTGAAGCTTTCTTT. This gives the protein CSARGDRSNTEAFF.